These 25 T cell receptor beta chains were sequenced from one sample in a study of beta chain features in type 1 diabetes. As every portion of the isolated RNA was reverse transcribed, the sequencing read expressed TCRB transcripts. Generated by immunoSEQ multiplex PCR, the TCRdb table keeps only in-frame clones and is missing some. Of about 130,000 clones in the sample, 9.2% are singletons; the top ten hold around 0.7%. The specimen was central memory CD4+ T cells from blood. These receptor sequences come from a man aged 18-30 years in good health.

This clone was picked up a small number of times. This chain connects TRBV27 to TRBJ2-7; the match to TRBD2 covers 8 bases. V trimming: 5 bases; J trimming: 3 bases; junction bases outside the gene matches: 3. CDR1 is MNHEY and CDR2 is SMNVEV in the germline V gene (reference sequence). CDR3 size: 13 residues. In DNA form, the CDR3 reads TGTGCCAGCAGTGGTAGCGGGGTCTACGAGCAGTACTTC. This encodes CASSGSGVYEQYF.

This clone was seen a few times. The rearrangement uses TRBV5-4 and TRBJ1-2; 10 positions agree with TRBD1. V was clipped by 4 bases and J by 7 bases; unmatched bases: 7. CDR3 length: 14 amino acids. Per germline, CDR1 SGHNT and CDR2 YYREEE (reference sequence). For the CDR3, the DNA is TGTGCCAGCAGCCCTCGACAGGGGGCGATTGGCTACACCTTC. The encoded protein is CASSPRQGAIGYTF.

This clone was seen a handful of times. Here the CDR3 reads CASRPGGGETQYF. CDR3 nucleotides: TGTGCCAGCCGACCAGGGGGCGGGGAGACCCAGTACTTC. The chain links TRBV7-2 to TRBJ2-5, with 8 nucleotides matching TRBD1. Germline values: CDR1 SGHTA, CDR2 FQGNSA. The CDR3 has 13 amino acids. V was clipped by 8 bases and J by 5 bases; unmatched bases: 7. Full variable domain (remainder filled in from reference TRBV7-2 and TRBJ2-5): GAGVSQSPSNKVTEKGKDVELRCDPISGHTALYWYRQSLGQGLEFLIYFQGNSAPDKSGLPSDRFSAERTGGSVSTLTIQRTQQEDSAVYLCASRPGGGETQYFGPGTRLLVL.

The chain couples TRBV10-2 to TRBJ1-6, with D perhaps matching TRBD1 (6 bases). Germline CDR1 is WSHSY and CDR2 is SAAADI. The CDR3 sequence is 13 residues long. V was cut by 8 bases and J by 9 bases, with 14 bases left in between. CDR3 sequence (DNA): TGCGCCAGCGCGGCACAGGGTGGTTCACCCCTCCACTTT. This sequence encodes CASAAQGGSPLHF.

The rearrangement joins TRBV2 to TRBJ2-4; 10 bases are a match to TRBD1. The V gene end was trimmed by 4 bases and the J gene end by 8 bases; junction bases not matched to a gene: 2. Per germline, CDR1 SNHLY and CDR2 FYNNEI. CDR3 length equals 13 residues. CDR3 amino acids: CASSGTGGDIQYF. The DNA of the CDR3 is TGTGCCAGCAGTGGGACAGGGGGGGACATTCAGTACTTC.

This clone has more than one count but fewer than ten. The V and J genes are TRBV5-6 and TRBJ1-2, with D maybe TRBD1 (6 bases). The CDR3 spans 14 residues. Germline-derived CDR1 and CDR2 are SGHDT and YYEEEE. V was clipped by 4 bases and J by 4 bases, with 14 bases between them. CDR3 coding DNA: TGTGCCAGCAGCGCCGCGGACAGAGTCTATGGCTACACCTTC. Translating gives CASSAADRVYGYTF.

The CDR3 spells CASSLDSGGTTDTQYF. DNA for the CDR3: TGTGCCAGCAGCTTAGATTCGGGGGGGACGACAGATACGCAGTATTTT. The rearrangement joins TRBV7-2 to TRBJ2-3; 8 bases map to TRBD2. The V gene's germline CDR1 is SGHTA and CDR2 FQGNSA. The CDR3 contains 16 residues. V lost 1 base to trimming and J lost 3 bases; unmatched junction nucleotides: 6.

This clone was picked up a small number of times. The CDR3 spells CASSSASGGARDTQYF. DNA for the CDR3: TGTGCCAGCAGTTCAGCTAGCGGGGGGGCTAGAGATACGCAGTATTTT. The rearrangement uses TRBV28 and TRBJ2-3; 12 nucleotides match TRBD2. The CDR3 loop spans 16 amino acids. Germline V gives CDR1 MDHEN, CDR2 SYDVKM. The V segment lost 4 bases and the J segment 5 bases; nucleotides outside the gene matches: 7.

The V gene is TRBV2, the J gene TRBJ2-3; 11 nucleotides match TRBD2. The CDR3 is made up of 19 amino acids. From germline, CDR1 is SNHLY and CDR2 FYNNEI. V was pared by 1 base and J by 1 base, with 10 bases of the junction left unmatched. CDR3 bases: TGTGCCAGCAGTGAAGGTTGGCTAGCGGGGGGAGGCGGCACAGATACGCAGTATTTT. It yields the protein CASSEGWLAGGGGTDTQYF. The variable domain in full, with the rest retrieved from reference TRBV2 and TRBJ2-3, is EPEVTQTPSHQVTQMGQEVILRCVPISNHLYFYWYRQILGQKVEFLVSFYNNEISEKSEIFDDQFSVERPDGSNFTLKIRSTKLEDSAMYFCASSEGWLAGGGGTDTQYFGPGTRLTVL.

This clone has a handful of counts. This rearrangement joins TRBV5-4 to TRBJ2-3; D uncertain. With 0 bases removed from V and 0 bases from J, the gap between germline ends came to 5 bases. Germline CDR1 SGHNT, CDR2 YYREEE (reference sequence). The CDR3 covers 14 residues. The CDR3 loop reads CASSLAGSTDTQYF. The CDR3 coding sequence is TGTGCCAGCAGCTTGGCCGGTAGCACAGATACGCAGTATTTT.

The gene calls are TRBV21-1 and TRBJ2-1; TRBD2 was called by the table and not checked on the DNA. TRBV21-1 is termed a pseudogene. This CDR3 contains 11 residues. CDR3 bases: TGTGCCAGCAACCTCCCTGCCCCTAAGATCTTC. Translation gives CASNLPAPKIF.

Only a few counts were recorded for this clone. Other nucleotide sequences in the sample specify the same CDR3. The rearrangement uses TRBV7-2 and TRBJ2-2; a possible D gene is TRBD1 (5 bases). Trimming took 5 bases from V and 3 from J, leaving 10 bases between them. The length of the CDR3 is 14 residues. From germline, CDR1 is SGHTA and CDR2 FQGNSA. The CDR3 DNA reads as TGTGCCAGCAGCCCTACCAGGGACACCGGGGAGCTGTTTTTT. This codes for CASSPTRDTGELFF.

This clone was counted at least ten times. V usage is TRBV4-1 and J usage is TRBJ2-3; TRBD1 matches at 10 bases. In germline, CDR1 is MGHRA, CDR2 YSYEKL. The ends lost 4 bases at V and 3 bases at J; junction bases unmatched: 4. CDR3 length: 15 residues. The CDR3: CASSRQGARTDTQYF. DNA for the CDR3: TGCGCCAGCAGCCGACAGGGGGCGCGAACAGATACGCAGTATTTT.

The chain couples TRBV28 to TRBJ2-2, with 7 bases identical to TRBD1. The CDR3 extends over 15 amino acids. Germline loops: CDR1 MDHEN, CDR2 SYDVKM. V trimming: 4 bases; J trimming: 4 bases; junction bases outside the gene matches: 6. The CDR3 is CASSSTGAGTGELFF. The CDR3 DNA reads TGTGCCAGCAGTTCTACAGGGGCGGGCACCGGGGAGCTGTTTTTT.

This clone was seen only a few times. This sequence joins TRBV6-5 and TRBJ2-7; TRBD2 is a possible D gene (5 bases). This CDR3 region has 14 residues. CDR1 is MNHEY, CDR2 SVGAGI, per germline. The V end was cut by 2 bases, the J end by 4 bases, with 12 bases between. This chain's CDR3 is CASSYAAGWYEQYF. In DNA, the CDR3 is TGTGCCAGCAGTTACGCGGCGGGCTGGTACGAGCAGTACTTC.

The chain employs TRBV6-6 and TRBJ2-2; D possibly corresponds to TRBD1 (5 bases). This CDR3 contains 14 residues. Germline CDR1 reads MNHNY; CDR2 reads SVGAGI (reference sequence). Trimming took off 6 bases at V and 1 base at J, with 9 bases between the two ends. The CDR3 region is CASSKDRNTGELFF. CDR3 nucleotides: TGTGCCAGCAGCAAAGACAGGAACACCGGGGAGCTGTTTTTT.

The V call is TRBV25-1, the J call TRBJ1-2; D is unresolved. This CDR3 spans 12 amino acids. V shed 8 bases and J shed 6 bases, with 13 bases lying between them. Germline assignment: CDR1 MGHDK and CDR2 SYGVNS. The CDR3 loop is CASSLSGDGYTF. CDR3 DNA sequence: TGTGCCAGCTCTCTATCAGGTGATGGCTACACCTTC.

This clone was detected many times. This chain links TRBV7-9 with TRBJ2-3, with D maybe TRBD1 (5 bases). This CDR3 has 13 amino acids. With 4 bases removed from V and 5 bases from J, the gap between germline ends came to 10 bases. Germline V lookup: CDR1 SEHNR, CDR2 FQNEAQ (reference sequence). The CDR3 coding sequence is TGTGCCAGCAGCTCCACAGGATTAGATACGCAGTATTTT. Amino acids: CASSSTGLDTQYF.

This clone has just a few counts. The CDR3 bases are TGTGCCAGCAGCAACAGGGGGATCTATGGCTACACCTTC. Encoded protein: CASSNRGIYGYTF. This rearrangement joins TRBV6-5 to TRBJ1-2, with 8 bases fitting TRBD1. V lost 6 bases, J lost 4 bases, and 4 bases stayed unmatched. Germline CDR1 reads MNHEY; CDR2 reads SVGAGI. This CDR3 spans 13 amino acids.

This clone appeared a few times. The chain couples TRBV5-1 to TRBJ2-7; D call uncertain. The CDR3 is 12 residues long. Trimming shortened V by 0 bases and J by 5 bases, and 6 bases separated the two germline ends. The germline gives CDR1 SGHRS, CDR2 YFSETQ. CDR3 sequence reads: CASSLDYNEQYF. The CDR3 coding sequence is TGCGCCAGCAGCTTGGACTACAACGAGCAGTACTTC.

V usage is TRBV5-1 and J usage is TRBJ2-2, with D possibly matching TRBD2 (6 bases). Germline CDR1 and CDR2: SGHRS and YFSETQ. The CDR3 totals 15 residues. Deletions cut 0 bases from V and 2 bases from J, with 8 bases between. CDR3 nucleotide sequence: TGCGCCAGCAGCTTGGGCGGGGAAAACACCGGGGAGCTGTTTTTT. As protein: CASSLGGENTGELFF.

This clone was counted a few times. This CDR3 reads CATSRLGQGNNEQFF. CDR3 nucleotides: TGTGCCACCAGCAGACTAGGACAGGGGAACAATGAGCAGTTCTTC. The chain recombines TRBV15 with TRBJ2-1, with 9 nucleotides matching TRBD1. V lost 2 bases, J lost 5 bases, and 4 bases stayed unmatched. The CDR3 has 15 amino acids. Germline V gene sequence: CDR1 LNHNV, CDR2 YYDKDF (reference sequence).

This clone was seen more than once but under ten times. The V and J genes are TRBV30 and TRBJ2-3; D may be TRBD1 (6 bases). The germline V and J ends were trimmed by 7 bases and 2 bases, with 10 bases remaining between them. This CDR3 has 12 amino acids. Germline V lookup: CDR1 GTSNPN, CDR2 SVGIG (reference sequence). The CDR3 loop is CASGQNTDTQYF. The CDR3 coding sequence is TGTGCCTCCGGACAGAACACAGATACGCAGTATTTT.

Note on this clone: Distinct nucleotide sequences in the sample also encode this CDR3. The rearrangement joins TRBV6-6 to TRBJ2-5; TRBD1 agrees at 8 bases. V lost 6 bases, J lost 5 bases, and 5 bases stayed unmatched. This CDR3 spans 13 amino acids. CDR1 MNHNY and CDR2 SVGAGI come from the germline V gene (reference sequence). For the CDR3, the DNA is TGTGCCAGCAGCCGACAGGGGAAGGAGACCCAGTACTTC. Translating it yields CASSRQGKETQYF.

The chain is built from TRBV18 and TRBJ2-5; 9 bases are shared with TRBD2. The CDR3 totals 16 residues. Trimming removed 4 bases from V and 5 bases from J; junction bases left unmatched: 11. From germline, CDR1 is KGHSH and CDR2 LQKENI. DNA for the CDR3: TGTGCCAGCTCACGACTCCTTAGCGGGGGCCAGGAGACCCAGTACTTC. Amino acids: CASSRLLSGGQETQYF.